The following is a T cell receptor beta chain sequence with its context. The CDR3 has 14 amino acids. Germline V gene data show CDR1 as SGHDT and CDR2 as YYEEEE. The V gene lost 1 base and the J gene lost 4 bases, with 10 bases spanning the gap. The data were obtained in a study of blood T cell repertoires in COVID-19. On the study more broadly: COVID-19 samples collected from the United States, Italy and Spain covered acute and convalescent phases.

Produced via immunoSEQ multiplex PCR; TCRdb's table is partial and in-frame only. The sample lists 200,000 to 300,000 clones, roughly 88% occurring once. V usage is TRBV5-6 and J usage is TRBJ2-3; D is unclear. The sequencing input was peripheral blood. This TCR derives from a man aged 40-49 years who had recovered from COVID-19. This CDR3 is CASSLSPVADTQYF. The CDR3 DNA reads TGTGCCAGCAGCTTGTCACCAGTCGCAGATACGCAGTATTTT.